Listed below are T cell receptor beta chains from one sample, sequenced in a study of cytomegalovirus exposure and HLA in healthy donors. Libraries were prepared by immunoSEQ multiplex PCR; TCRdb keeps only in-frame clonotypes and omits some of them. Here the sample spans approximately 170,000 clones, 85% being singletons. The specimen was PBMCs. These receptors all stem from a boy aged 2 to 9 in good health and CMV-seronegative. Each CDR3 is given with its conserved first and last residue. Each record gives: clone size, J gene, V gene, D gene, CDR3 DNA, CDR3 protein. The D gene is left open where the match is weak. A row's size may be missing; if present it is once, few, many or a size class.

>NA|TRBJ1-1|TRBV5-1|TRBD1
TGCGCCAGCGGGACAGGGGGCGGGAACACTGAAGCTTTCTTT
CASGTGGGNTEAFF
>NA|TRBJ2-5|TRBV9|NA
TGTGCCAGCAGCGTCGGGACATACCAAGAGACCCAGTACTTC
CASSVGTYQETQYF
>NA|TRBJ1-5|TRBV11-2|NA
TGTGCCAGCAGCCTCGCCGGGACAACTAATCAGCCCCAGCATTTT
CASSLAGTTNQPQHF
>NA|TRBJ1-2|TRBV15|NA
TGTGCCACCAGTATAGGGGGGGCTAACTATGGCTACACCTTC
CATSIGGANYGYTF
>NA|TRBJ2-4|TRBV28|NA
TGTGCCAGCAGGGGGCAGGTGCGGGCCAAAAACATTCAGTACTTC
CASRGQVRAKNIQYF
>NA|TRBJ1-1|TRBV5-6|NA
TGTGCCAGCAGCTTGCAAGCAGGGGCCACTGAAGCTTTCTTT
CASSLQAGATEAFF
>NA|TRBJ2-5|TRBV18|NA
TGTGCCAGCTCACCACAGGGAGAAGAGACCCAGTACTTC
CASSPQGEETQYF
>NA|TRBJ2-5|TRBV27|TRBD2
TGTGCCAGCAGCCTAGCGGGAGATGTGGAGACCCAGTACTTC
CASSLAGDVETQYF
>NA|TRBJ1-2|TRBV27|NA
TGTGCCAGCAGCCCTGGACTCTTCTATGGCTACACCTTC
CASSPGLFYGYTF
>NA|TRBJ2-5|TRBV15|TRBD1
TGTGCCACCAGCAGAGATAGGACAGGAGGTACGGAGACCCAGTACTTC
CATSRDRTGGTETQYF
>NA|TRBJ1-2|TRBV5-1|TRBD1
TGCGCCAGCAGCTCAACAGGGGAGGTTGGCTACACCTTC
CASSSTGEVGYTF
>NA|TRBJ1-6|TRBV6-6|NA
TGTGCCAGCAAGGGGATGCGGGGCTCCTATAATTCACCCCTCCACTTT
CASKGMRGSYNSPLHF
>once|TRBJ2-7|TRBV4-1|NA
TGCGCCAGCAGCCCGGGACTCCCCTACGAGCAGTACTTC
CASSPGLPYEQYF
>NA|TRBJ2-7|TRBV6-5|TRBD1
TGTGCCAGCAGTGCCCGGACAGGGGCACCCTACGAGCAGTACTTC
CASSARTGAPYEQYF
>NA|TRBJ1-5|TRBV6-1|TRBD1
TGTGCCAGCAGTGGACAGGGGGATGGCAATCAGCCCCAGCATTTT
CASSGQGDGNQPQHF
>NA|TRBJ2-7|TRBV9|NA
TGTGCCAGCAGCGTAGGAATTAGCGTCGACTCCTACGAGCAGTACTTC
CASSVGISVDSYEQYF